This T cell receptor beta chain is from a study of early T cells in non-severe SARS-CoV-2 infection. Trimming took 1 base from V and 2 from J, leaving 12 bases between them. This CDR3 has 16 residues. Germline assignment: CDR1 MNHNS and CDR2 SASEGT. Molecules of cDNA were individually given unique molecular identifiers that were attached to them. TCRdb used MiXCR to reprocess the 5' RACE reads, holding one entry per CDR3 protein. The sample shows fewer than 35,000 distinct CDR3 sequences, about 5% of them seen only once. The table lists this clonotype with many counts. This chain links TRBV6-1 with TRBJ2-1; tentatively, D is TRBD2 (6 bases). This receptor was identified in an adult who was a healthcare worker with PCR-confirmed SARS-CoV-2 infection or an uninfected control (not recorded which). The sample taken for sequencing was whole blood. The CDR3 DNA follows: TGTGCCAGCAGTGAAGACGGGCGGGGCACCTACAATGAGCAGTTCTTC. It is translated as CASSEDGRGTYNEQFF.